The entry below gives a single T cell receptor beta chain sequence along with its context. The antigen remains unidentified. Other DNA sequences in this sample translate to the same CDR3. The CDR3 has 16 residues. The germline CDR1 and CDR2 sequences are MRHNA and SNTAGT. Trimming shortened V by 5 bases and J by 5 bases, and 18 bases separated the two germline ends. PCR was performed using 60 Vbeta and 13 Jbeta primers. Only in-frame clones appear in the TCRdb table, and some are missing; sequencing was by immunoSEQ multiplex PCR. The sample carries some 130,000 clones, about 61% recorded once. The sample comes from a study of cytomegalovirus exposure and HLA in healthy donors. Study-level findings and limits: Researchers left out some V segments, among them TRBV6-2 and TRBV6-3, as indistinguishable. Being productive about 87% or about 30% of the time was typical of most TCR beta V segments in an earlier analysis. Clonal expansion was found to be greater in HLA-associated TCR beta chains than in equally common others in a later analysis.

The receptor was isolated from a woman aged 40 to 49 in good health and CMV-seronegative. The sample was PBMCs. The V and J genes are TRBV6-4 and TRBJ1-4; D might be TRBD1 (5 bases). The CDR3, as DNA: TGTGCCAGCAGTCCCGAAGCGGGATCAGGGAATGAAAAACTGTTTTTT. Encoded protein: CASSPEAGSGNEKLFF.